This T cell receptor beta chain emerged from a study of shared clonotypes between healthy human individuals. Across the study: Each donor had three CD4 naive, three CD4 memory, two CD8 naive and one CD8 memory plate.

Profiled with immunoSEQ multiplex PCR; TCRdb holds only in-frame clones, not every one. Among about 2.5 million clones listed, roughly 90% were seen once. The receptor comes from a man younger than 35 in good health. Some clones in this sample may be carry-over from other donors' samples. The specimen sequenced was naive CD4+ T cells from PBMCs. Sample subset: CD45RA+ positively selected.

Here the CDR3 DNA reads TGTGCCGGCGGGAGTACCGGGGAGCTGTTTTTT. It encodes CAGGSTGELFF. The chain is built from TRBV28 and TRBJ2-2, with 7 bases identical to TRBD2. V lost 11 bases and J lost 5; bases outside the gene matches: 2. Germline CDR1 is MDHEN and CDR2 is SYDVKM. CDR3 length: 11 residues.